This TCR beta chain originates from a study of OX40 agonist ivuxolimab in advanced cancers. Study overall: Patients enrolled in dose escalation were diagnosed with hepatocellular carcinoma, melanoma, renal cell or head and neck cancer. A mean age of around 63 years, range about 20 to 85, was recorded, and over 65% were male.

V dropped 3 bases and J dropped 6 bases, with 14 bases sitting between them. CDR3 length equals 14 residues. The germline gives CDR1 SGHDT, CDR2 YYEEEE. Notes on the study in general: Expansion of clones was among the lowest in partial responders at 0.1-3.0 mg/kg.

Sequenced by immunoSEQ multiplex PCR; TCRdb stores in-frame clones only, minus some. The profile shows fewer than 85,000 clones, approximately 84% of them singletons. About this clone: The antigen remains undetermined.

The chain carries TRBV5-6 and TRBJ2-3; possibly TRBD1 for D (6 bases). The specimen was CD4+ or CD8+ T cells sorted from blood, collected in a trial of the OX40 agonist ivuxolimab. This TCR was recovered from an adult with an advanced solid tumor such as melanoma, head and neck, liver or kidney cancer. Here the CDR3 reads CASSSSDQGDTQYF. The CDR3 DNA is TGTGCCAGCAGCTCCTCCGACCAGGGGGATACGCAGTATTTT.